Listed here are 16 T cell receptor beta chains from one sample, sequenced in a study of cytomegalovirus exposure and HLA in healthy donors. In the PCR, 60 Vbeta and 13 Jbeta primers were used. Method: immunoSEQ multiplex PCR; TCRdb's copy keeps in-frame clones and lacks some. The data contain around 120,000 clones, over 65% of them seen just once; the ten biggest clones take up roughly 1.8%. The sequenced sample was PBMCs. The receptors here all came from a man between 18 and 35 years old in good health and CMV-seronegative.

The genes are TRBV7-2 and TRBJ2-2; 13 bases align to TRBD2. With V trimmed by 4 bases and J by 0 bases, 8 bases remained unmatched. CDR1 is SGHTA and CDR2 is FQGNSA in the germline V gene. The CDR3 loop spans 19 amino acids. The CDR3 loop is CASSSRLAGGIPNTGELFF. The CDR3 coding sequence is TGTGCCAGCAGCTCAAGACTAGCGGGGGGAATCCCGAACACCGGGGAGCTGTTTTTT.

V gene TRBV9 combines with J gene TRBJ2-7; 11 positions match TRBD2. Germline assignment: CDR1 SGDLS and CDR2 YYNGEE. The CDR3 consists of 17 residues. The V segment lost 0 bases and the J segment 0 bases; nucleotides outside the gene matches: 5. The CDR3 DNA reads TGTGCCAGCAGCGTAGGGCTAGCGGGGGGCTTCTCCTACGAGCAGTACTTC. As protein: CASSVGLAGGFSYEQYF.

The chain recombines TRBV9 with TRBJ1-6; weak D call: TRBD1 (6 bases). The CDR3 contains 17 residues. CDR1 is SGDLS, CDR2 YYNGEE, per germline. Trimming pared 4 bases from V and 7 bases from J, leaving 21 bases between. The CDR3 sequence is CASSPQSQGWDNSPLHF. For the CDR3, the DNA is TGTGCCAGCAGCCCCCAATCTCAGGGGTGGGACAATTCACCCCTCCACTTT.

J is TRBJ1-6 and V is TRBV18; the match to TRBD1 covers 7 bases. This CDR3 contains 14 residues. V was clipped by 4 bases and J by 9 bases; unmatched bases: 6. Per the germline V gene, CDR1 is KGHSH and CDR2 is LQKENI. CDR3 in DNA: TGTGCCAGCTCACAGGGACAGCTTCCTTCACCCCTCCACTTT. Its translation is CASSQGQLPSPLHF.

V is TRBV19 and J is TRBJ2-6; weak D call: TRBD1 (6 bases). V lost 9 bases, J lost 4 bases, and 13 bases lay in between. CDR1 is LNHDA and CDR2 is SQIVND in the germline V gene (reference sequence). This CDR3 spans 14 amino acids. The CDR3 is CASLNRAGANVLTF. The DNA of the CDR3 is TGTGCCAGCCTTAACAGGGCGGGGGCCAACGTCCTGACTTTC.

This clone was seen only a few times. The genes are TRBV7-8 and TRBJ1-3; the D is unclear. CDR3 length equals 13 residues. Deletions cut 0 bases from V and 8 bases from J, with 8 bases between. Germline loops: CDR1 SGHVS, CDR2 FQNEAQ. Here the CDR3 reads CASSLAFRDTIYF. The CDR3 region has the DNA TGTGCCAGCAGCTTAGCCTTCCGAGACACCATATATTTT.

The rearrangement joins TRBV5-1 to TRBJ1-1; 7 bases agree with TRBD1. There are 17 residues in the CDR3. With 1 base clipped from V and 0 bases from J, the junction kept 9 bases outside the gene matches. CDR1 and CDR2 (germline): SGHRS, YFSETQ. CDR3 sequence reads: CASSLQLAGGMNTEAFF. DNA for the CDR3: TGCGCCAGCAGCTTGCAGCTGGCAGGGGGGATGAACACTGAAGCTTTCTTT.

The chain has TRBV19 and TRBJ1-4; 9 bases align to TRBD1. The CDR3 is 15 residues long. V shed 6 bases, J shed 6 bases, and the junction held 8 bases outside the gene matches. Germline-derived CDR1 and CDR2 are LNHDA and SQIVND (reference sequence). The CDR3 is CASSSFRDRDEKLFF. The DNA for the CDR3 is TGTGCCAGTAGCTCCTTCCGGGACAGGGATGAAAAACTGTTTTTT.

The rearrangement links TRBV5-1 to TRBJ1-2, with D unresolved. Between the trimmed V and J ends, which lost 4 bases and 3 bases, there was a span of 13 bases. The CDR3 is 14 amino acids. Germline assignment: CDR1 SGHRS and CDR2 YFSETQ. The DNA of the CDR3 is TGCGCCAGCAGCCCGCTCTTGAGGGACTATGGCTACACCTTC. Its translation: CASSPLLRDYGYTF. Full variable domain (remainder filled in from reference TRBV5-1 and TRBJ1-2): KAGVTQTPRYLIKTRGQQVTLSCSPISGHRSVSWYQQTPGQGLQFLFEYFSETQRNKGNFPGRFSGRQFSNSRSEMNVSTLELGDSALYLCASSPLLRDYGYTFGSGTRLTVV.

The chain recombines TRBV5-3 with TRBJ1-5; 7 nucleotides agree with TRBD1. TRBV5-3 is classed as an ORF, of uncertain function. J gave up 10 bases and V 4 bases, and 11 bases lay outside the gene matches. The CDR3 sequence is 14 residues long. DNA of the CDR3: TGTGCCAGAAGCCCAGGACAGGCCCCCATCCCCCAGCATTTT. Translation gives CARSPGQAPIPQHF.

This chain connects TRBV9 to TRBJ2-5; perhaps TRBD1 as D (6 bases). This CDR3 has 13 residues. Germline values: CDR1 SGDLS, CDR2 YYNGEE. V was pared by 1 base and J by 5 bases, with 9 bases between. CDR3 in amino acids: CASSVSRGETQYF. The CDR3 DNA reads TGTGCCAGCAGCGTAAGCAGGGGTGAGACCCAGTACTTC.

The DNA for the CDR3 is TGTGCCAGTGCCCTCAGGACAGTCTACGAGCAGTACTTC. Its translation: CASALRTVYEQYF. This sequence joins TRBV19 and TRBJ2-7, with a possible D match to TRBD1 (6 bases). The CDR3 consists of 13 residues. The V end was cut by 8 bases, the J end by 3 bases, with 14 bases between. Germline CDR1 reads LNHDA; CDR2 reads SQIVND (reference sequence).

The rearrangement uses TRBV7-2 and TRBJ2-7, with D perhaps matching TRBD1 (5 bases). Germline CDR1 and CDR2: SGHTA and FQGNSA. CDR3 length: 13 amino acids. Trimming left V 3 bases short and J 3 bases short, with 9 bases between. The DNA of the CDR3 is TGTGCCAGCAGCTTCGGCCAGGGCTACGAGCAGTACTTC. Protein sequence: CASSFGQGYEQYF.

This clone was recorded a few times. The CDR3 DNA is TGTGCCAGTAGTCCCAAGGTCGGAGCTGACTACGAGCAGTACTTC. Protein: CASSPKVGADYEQYF. The J gene is TRBJ2-7, the V gene TRBV19, with unresolved D. Trimming shortened V by 5 bases and J by 3 bases, and 17 bases separated the two germline ends. CDR1 and CDR2 from the germline V gene are LNHDA and SQIVND (reference sequence). This CDR3 region has 15 residues.

A few counts support this clone. V and J are TRBV4-1 and TRBJ2-7; perhaps TRBD1 as D (6 bases). This CDR3 region has 13 residues. The V and J ends lost 0 bases and 4 bases respectively, with 7 bases between them. Germline V gene lookup returns CDR1 MGHRA and CDR2 YSYEKL. The CDR3 sequence: CASSQEGGYEQYF. The CDR3 DNA sequence: TGCGCCAGCAGCCAAGAAGGGGGTTACGAGCAGTACTTC.

This chain connects TRBV18 to TRBJ2-7, with TRBD1 identical over 10 bases. The length of the CDR3 is 15 residues. Germline CDR1 reads KGHSH; CDR2 reads LQKENI. Unmatched junction bases numbered 4, after V lost 0 bases and J lost 5 bases. As DNA, the CDR3 is TGTGCCAGCTCACCACCGGGACAGGGGTTCCACGAGCAGTACTTC. It encodes CASSPPGQGFHEQYF. Based on the CDR3 plus reference TRBV18 and TRBJ2-7, the full variable domain is NAGVMQNPRHLVRRRGQEARLRCSPMKGHSHVYWYRQLPEEGLKFMVYLQKENIIDESGMPKERFSAEFPKEGPSILRIQQVVRGDSAAYFCASSPPGQGFHEQYFGPGTRLTVT.